The clone carrying this T cell receptor (beta chain) was recorded only once. The sort gate was single viable CD3+CD4+CD8-CD45RO+ cells for memory CD4+ T cells. The data stem from a study of memory CD4+ T cells and cytomegalovirus serostatus. The data were produced by immunoSEQ multiplex PCR, yet TCRdb's version contains in-frame clones alone and is incomplete. The sample contains 35,000 to 45,000 clones, about three quarters of which appear only once. This clonotype was obtained from an adult in good health and CMV-seronegative. Material for sequencing was memory CD4+ T cells from blood.

CDR3 loop: CSVATDSTDTQYF. The CDR3 nucleotides read TGCAGCGTGGCTACGGACAGCACAGATACGCAGTATTTT. J is TRBJ2-3 and V is TRBV29-1; no definite D call. This CDR3 has 13 residues. Germline V lookup: CDR1 SQVTM, CDR2 ANQGSEA. The V and J ends lost 6 bases and 0 bases respectively, with 10 bases between them.